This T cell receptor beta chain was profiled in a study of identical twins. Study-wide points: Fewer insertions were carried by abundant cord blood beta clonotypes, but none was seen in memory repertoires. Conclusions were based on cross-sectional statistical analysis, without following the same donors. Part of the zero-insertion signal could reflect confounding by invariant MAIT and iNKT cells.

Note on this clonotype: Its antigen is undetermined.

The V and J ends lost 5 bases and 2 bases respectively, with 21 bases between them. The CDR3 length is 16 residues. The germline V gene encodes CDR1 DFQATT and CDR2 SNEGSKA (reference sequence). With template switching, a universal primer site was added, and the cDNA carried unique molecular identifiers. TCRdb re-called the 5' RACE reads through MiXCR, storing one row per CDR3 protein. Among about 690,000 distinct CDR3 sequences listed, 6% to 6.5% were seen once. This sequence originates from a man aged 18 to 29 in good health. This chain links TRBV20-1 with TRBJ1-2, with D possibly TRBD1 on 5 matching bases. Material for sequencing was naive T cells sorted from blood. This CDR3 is CSAGGYQGTPNYGYTF. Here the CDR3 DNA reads TGCAGTGCTGGAGGGTATCAGGGCACGCCGAACTATGGCTACACCTTC.